The source of this T cell receptor (beta chain) is a study of CD8+ T cells in alopecia areata. Study-level background: Those treated were given oral tofacitinib at 5 to 10 mg twice daily. Points from the study as a whole: Sequencing of scalp samples also includes resident alphabeta T cells from normal skin. Researchers report lesional scalp, most notably alopecia totalis/universalis, outstripped normal scalp in clonality.

RNA extraction and reverse transcription yielded cDNA as sequencing template. Sequencing used immunoSEQ multiplex PCR; TCRdb keeps in-frame clones, though not all of them. Here the sample spans fewer than 200,000 clones, 50% to 65% being singletons. The sample's treatment: oral pan-JAK inhibitor, 5-10 mg twice daily. V was trimmed by 0 bases and J by 5 bases, leaving 7 bases between them. The germline V gene has CDR1 SQVTM and CDR2 ANQGSEA. The CDR3 contains 12 residues. On this clone: The antigen is unknown.

The chain combines TRBV29-1 with TRBJ2-5, with D possibly matching TRBD1 (6 bases). The input for sequencing was CD4+ T cells sorted from blood, taken at week 24, from a patient treated with tofacitinib. This TCR was recovered from a human donor with alopecia areata. The CDR3, as DNA: TGCAGCGTTGAAGAGGGGGCGGAGACCCAGTACTTC. It is translated as CSVEEGAETQYF. The full variable domain, in which reference TRBV29-1 and TRBJ2-5 provide the parts outside the CDR3, is SAVISQKPSRDICQRGTSLTIQCQVDSQVTMMFWYRQQPGQSLTLIATANQGSEATYESGFVIDKFPISRPNLTFSTLTVSNMSPEDSSIYLCSVEEGAETQYFGPGTRLLVL.